The 25 T cell receptor beta chains listed next were all sequenced from one sample in a study of CD8 T cells in Susac syndrome. Reverse transcription of roughly 0.5 to 1 ug RNA was carried out with random hexamers. TCRdb reprocessed the immunoSEQ multiplex PCR reads via MiXCR and lists one record per CDR3 protein. The table shows some 300,000 distinct CDR3 sequences, with 70% to 90% occurring only once. The sample taken for sequencing was CD8+ T cells from PBMCs. These receptors came from a human donor with multiple sclerosis.

The chain carries TRBV20-1 and TRBJ1-5, with no clear D. The CDR3 totals 15 residues. Looked up from germline, CDR1 is DFQATT and CDR2 is SNEGSKA (reference sequence). Deletions cut 2 bases from V and 6 bases from J, with 17 bases between. CDR3 protein: CSARISSIIGQPQHF. CDR3 in DNA: TGCAGTGCTAGAATCTCATCTATAATAGGTCAGCCCCAGCATTTT.

The chain employs TRBV5-1 and TRBJ2-1; 9 bases match TRBD2. This CDR3 spans 13 amino acids. The V gene's germline CDR1 is SGHRS and CDR2 YFSETQ. V lost 2 bases to trimming and J lost 9 bases; unmatched junction nucleotides: 3. The CDR3 nucleotides read TGCGCCAGCAGCTTCGGGACTAGCACTGAGCAGTTCTTC. It translates to CASSFGTSTEQFF.

The chain has TRBV9 and TRBJ2-6, with a possible D match to TRBD1 (5 bases). Trimming pared 3 bases from V and 4 bases from J, leaving 17 bases between. The CDR3 extends over 17 amino acids. Germline values: CDR1 SGDLS, CDR2 YYNGEE. CDR3 protein: CASSEGLRSTGANVLTF. CDR3 DNA sequence: TGTGCCAGCAGCGAGGGGCTTCGTTCCACCGGGGCCAACGTCCTGACTTTC. Full variable domain (rest looked up from reference TRBV9 and TRBJ2-6): DSGVTQTPKHLITATGQRVTLRCSPRSGDLSVYWYQQSLDQGLQFLIQYYNGEERAKGNILERFSAQQFPDLHSELNLSSLELGDSALYFCASSEGLRSTGANVLTFGAGSRLTVL.

The rearrangement links TRBV6-2 or TRBV6-3 to TRBJ2-7; D not resolved. With 6 bases removed from V and 2 bases from J, the gap between germline ends came to 14 bases. CDR1 and CDR2 from the germline V gene are MNHEY and SVGEGT. This CDR3 has 14 amino acids. CDR3 residues: CASSPGVSTYEQYF. CDR3 DNA sequence: TGTGCCAGCAGCCCCGGTGTAAGTACCTACGAGCAGTACTTC.

The rearrangement uses TRBV7-3 and TRBJ2-2; no clear D. The CDR3 is made up of 14 amino acids. Trimming left V 6 bases short and J 6 bases short, with 14 bases between. Germline assignment: CDR1 SGHTA and CDR2 FQGTGA. The CDR3 DNA follows: TGTGCCAGCAGACTTGACTCATGGGCCGGGGAGCTGTTTTTT. This encodes CASRLDSWAGELFF.

The chain is built from TRBV7-2 and TRBJ1-5; no clear D. V was clipped by 5 bases and J by 1 base, with 9 bases between them. The CDR3 runs to 14 residues. Germline V lookup: CDR1 SGHTA, CDR2 FQGNSA. CDR3 amino acids: CASSGLGSNQPQHF. Here the CDR3 DNA reads TGTGCCAGCAGCGGACTGGGGAGCAATCAGCCCCAGCATTTT.

The gene calls are TRBV13 and TRBJ2-1; perhaps TRBD1 as D (5 bases). The length of the CDR3 is 13 residues. The germline gives CDR1 PRHDT, CDR2 FYEKMQ (reference sequence). Trimming shortened V by 8 bases and J by 2 bases, and 10 bases separated the two germline ends. The CDR3 region has the DNA TGTGCCAGCTGCGCCAGGGCCTACAATGAGCAGTTCTTC. It translates to CASCARAYNEQFF.

The chain carries TRBV20-1 and TRBJ2-3; 8 nucleotides agree with TRBD1. In germline, CDR1 is DFQATT, CDR2 SNEGSKA (reference sequence). The ends lost 1 base at V and 3 bases at J; junction bases unmatched: 6. The CDR3 has 15 residues. Written as DNA, the CDR3 is TGCAGTGCTAGAGCTCTGGGACAGGCAACAGATACGCAGTATTTT. It yields the protein CSARALGQATDTQYF.

The CDR3 nucleotides are TGCAGTGTTGGACCTAGCGGGGCGTCAAATACGCAGTATTTT. Translation gives CSVGPSGASNTQYF. V usage is TRBV20-1 and J usage is TRBJ2-3, with 9 nucleotides matching TRBD2. The germline gives CDR1 DFQATT, CDR2 SNEGSKA (reference sequence). Trimming removed 7 bases from V and 7 bases from J; junction bases left unmatched: 12. This CDR3 spans 14 amino acids.

The rearrangement uses TRBV4-1 and TRBJ2-1, with 7 bases aligning to TRBD2. This CDR3 is built from 15 residues. Trimming removed 1 base from V and 11 bases from J; junction bases left unmatched: 11. Germline CDR1 reads MGHRA; CDR2 reads YSYEKL. This CDR3 is CASSQGGASGRKQFF. The CDR3 region has the DNA TGCGCCAGCAGCCAAGGAGGCGCTAGCGGCCGCAAGCAGTTCTTC.

This chain joins TRBV11-2 and TRBJ2-2; no reliable D call. Trimming left V 1 base short and J 6 bases short, with 6 bases between. The germline V gene has CDR1 SGHAT and CDR2 FQNNGV. The CDR3 has 13 amino acids. The CDR3 loop is CASSLGTPGELFF. CDR3 DNA sequence: TGTGCCAGCAGCTTAGGTACTCCCGGGGAGCTGTTTTTT. Variable domain in full (rest from reference TRBV11-2 and TRBJ2-2): EAGVAQSPRYKIIEKRQSVAFWCNPISGHATLYWYQQILGQGPKLLIQFQNNGVVDDSQLPKDRFSAERLKGVDSTLKIQPAKLEDSAVYLCASSLGTPGELFFGEGSRLTVL.

This chain uses TRBV5-4 with TRBJ1-1; tentative D call: TRBD1 (5 bases). Deletions cut 5 bases from V and 3 bases from J, with 11 bases between. In germline, CDR1 is SGHNT, CDR2 YYREEE (reference sequence). The CDR3 is 13 residues long. As DNA, the CDR3 is TGTGCCAGCAGTGGGTGGGGCGACACTGAAGCTTTCTTT. Translated: CASSGWGDTEAFF.

The CDR3 sequence: CASKGTGTFTDTQYF. The DNA for the CDR3 is TGTGCCAGCAAGGGGACTGGGACTTTCACAGATACGCAGTATTTT. This chain links TRBV2 with TRBJ2-3; the D gene is possibly TRBD2 (6 bases). There are 15 residues in the CDR3. V dropped 7 bases and J dropped 2 bases, with 16 bases sitting between them. Germline CDR1 is SNHLY and CDR2 is FYNNEI.

This rearrangement joins TRBV6-2 or TRBV6-3 to TRBJ2-2; D unresolved. The CDR3 length is 17 residues. Trimming pared 2 bases from V and 7 bases from J, leaving 20 bases between. Germline V gene sequence: CDR1 MNHEY, CDR2 SVGEGT. CDR3 sequence (DNA): TGTGCCAGCAGTTACCCCGCCCTCGCCCCATACGTCGGGGAGCTGTTTTTT. This translates into CASSYPALAPYVGELFF.

The genes are TRBV6-5 and TRBJ2-5; 13 positions agree with TRBD2. The CDR3 contains 15 residues. Germline trimming cut 4 bases from V and 4 bases from J; bases unmatched to any gene: 3. Germline CDR1 reads MNHEY; CDR2 reads SVGAGI. CDR3: CASSSGLAGVETQYF. The CDR3 DNA sequence: TGTGCCAGCAGTTCCGGACTAGCGGGAGTAGAGACCCAGTACTTC.

The J gene is TRBJ1-4, the V gene TRBV28, with D unresolved. The CDR3 is made up of 14 amino acids. Germline CDR1 and CDR2: MDHEN and SYDVKM. Trimming stripped 6 bases from V and 0 bases from J, with 8 bases between. The CDR3 DNA is TGTGCCAGCAGACCGCCTACAACTAATGAAAAACTGTTTTTT. It specifies CASRPPTTNEKLFF.

The CDR3 DNA reads TGTGCCAGCAGCCACCCCGGGATGAACACTGAAGCTTTCTTT. The encoded protein is CASSHPGMNTEAFF. The gene calls are TRBV13 and TRBJ1-1; D is unclear. The V gene lost 5 bases and the J gene lost 0 bases, with 10 bases spanning the gap. There are 14 residues in the CDR3. The germline gives CDR1 PRHDT, CDR2 FYEKMQ (reference sequence).

This sequence joins TRBV2 and TRBJ2-1; 7 positions match TRBD1. The CDR3 length is 14 residues. Germline V gene lookup returns CDR1 SNHLY and CDR2 FYNNEI. The ends lost 4 bases at V and 1 base at J; junction bases unmatched: 1. The CDR3, as DNA: TGTGCCAGCAGTGTGGACAGGTCCTACAATGAGCAGTTCTTC. It encodes CASSVDRSYNEQFF.

The J gene is TRBJ1-4, the V gene TRBV2, with 8 bases fitting TRBD1. The CDR3 totals 16 residues. V lost 0 bases and J lost 4; bases outside the gene matches: 4. CDR1 and CDR2 from the germline V gene are SNHLY and FYNNEI. The CDR3 sequence is CASSEAHRGVNEKLFF. CDR3 in DNA: TGTGCCAGCAGTGAAGCACACAGGGGGGTTAATGAAAAACTGTTTTTT.

This chain uses TRBV20-1 with TRBJ2-5; 7 bases match TRBD2. Unmatched junction bases numbered 9, after V lost 7 bases and J lost 4 bases. CDR1 is DFQATT, CDR2 SNEGSKA, per germline (reference sequence). The CDR3 is made up of 13 amino acids. CDR3 sequence: CSVRSGDRETQYF. Here the CDR3 DNA reads TGCAGTGTAAGGAGCGGGGATCGAGAGACCCAGTACTTC.

V is TRBV29-1 and J is TRBJ2-5, with D possibly called TRBD1 or TRBD2 (5 bases each). Between the trimmed V and J ends, which lost 0 bases and 2 bases, there was a span of 13 bases. Germline lookup yields CDR1 SQVTM and CDR2 ANQGSEA. The CDR3 spans 15 residues. The CDR3 region is CSVEDRGQIQETQYF. The CDR3 DNA reads TGCAGCGTTGAAGATCGGGGCCAGATACAAGAGACCCAGTACTTC.

The rearrangement uses TRBV20-1 and TRBJ1-1, with a tentative D call TRBD1 (6 bases). CDR1 and CDR2 (germline): DFQATT, SNEGSKA (reference sequence). The V end was cut by 3 bases, the J end by 3 bases, with 14 bases between. This CDR3 contains 14 residues. This CDR3 is CSARNRAWDTEAFF. CDR3 bases: TGCAGTGCTAGGAACAGGGCCTGGGACACTGAAGCTTTCTTT.

The chain combines TRBV20-1 with TRBJ1-5; no firm D call. V was cut by 3 bases and J by 6 bases, with 6 bases left in between. CDR3 length equals 11 residues. Germline-derived CDR1 and CDR2 are DFQATT and SNEGSKA (reference sequence). CDR3 bases: TGCAGTGCTAGGAACCCTCAGCCCCAGCATTTT. Amino acids: CSARNPQPQHF.

The genes are TRBV3-1 and TRBJ2-2; 11 nucleotides agree with TRBD2. Germline V gene data show CDR1 as LGHDT and CDR2 as YNNKEL (reference sequence). The V segment lost 0 bases and the J segment 5 bases; nucleotides outside the gene matches: 11. The CDR3 covers 19 residues. The CDR3 nucleotides are TGTGCCAGCAGCCAAGAGTTGGGACTAGCGGCGGAAGGAACCGGGGAGCTGTTTTTT. This codes for CASSQELGLAAEGTGELFF. The complete variable domain, with remaining parts taken from reference TRBV3-1 and TRBJ2-2, reads DTAVSQTPKYLVTQMGNDKSIKCEQNLGHDTMYWYKQDSKKFLKIMFSYNNKELIINETVPNRFSPKSPDKAHLNLHINSLELGDSAVYFCASSQELGLAAEGTGELFFGEGSRLTVL.

The chain carries TRBV29-1 and TRBJ1-1; D is unresolved. CDR1 is SQVTM, CDR2 ANQGSEA, per germline. The V end was cut by 7 bases, the J end by 0 bases, with 12 bases between. The CDR3 has 13 residues. CDR3 loop: CSAPGMMNTEAFF. Written as DNA, the CDR3 is TGCAGCGCGCCGGGGATGATGAACACTGAAGCTTTCTTT.